This T cell receptor (beta chain) emerged from a study of vaccination effects on CD4 cells after COVID-19. The CDR3 is 14 amino acids. Germline values: CDR1 KGHDR, CDR2 SFDVKD. The V end lost 4 bases, the J end lost 6 bases, and 12 bases lay between the germline ends. Sequencing was preceded by expansion of antigen-specific CD4+ T cells with viral peptide pools in the ViraFEST assay. It was after 10 days of culture that CD4+ T cells were isolated. The healthy vaccine recipients, who had no prior SARS-CoV-2 infection, showed negative nucleocapsid antibodies. Data came from immunoSEQ multiplex PCR; TCRdb stores just in-frame clones and leaves some out. The sample has approximately 40,000 clones; more than 60% are singletons. Regarding this clone: Its antigen is still unknown.

This chain links TRBV24-1 with TRBJ2-1; no clear D. Specimen: CD4+ T cells from PBMCs cultured with SARS-CoV-2 spike peptides, collected before COVID-19 vaccination. This receptor was identified in a human donor who received a COVID-19 vaccine. The CDR3 region has the DNA TGTGCCACCAGTGAAAAGTTCCGGAGCAATGAGCAGTTCTTC. It yields the protein CATSEKFRSNEQFF.